A single sample gave rise to the 20 T cell receptor beta chains below, sequenced in a study of OX40 agonist ivuxolimab in advanced cancers. The table came from immunoSEQ multiplex PCR; TCRdb's copy has only in-frame clones and leaves some out. This repertoire shows 65,000 to 95,000 clones, roughly 87% found once; its top ten account for 6.2%. The material was CD4+ or CD8+ T cells sorted from blood, obtained in a trial of the OX40 agonist ivuxolimab. These receptors all come from an adult with an advanced solid tumor such as melanoma, head and neck, liver or kidney cancer.

The chain has TRBV2 and TRBJ2-1; D call uncertain. V was shortened by 4 bases and J by 4 bases, with 8 bases between the two germline ends. Looked up from germline, CDR1 is SNHLY and CDR2 is FYNNEI. This CDR3 has 13 residues. CDR3: CASSGDTYNEQFF. For the CDR3, the DNA is TGTGCCAGCAGTGGAGACACTTACAATGAGCAGTTCTTC.

The V and J genes are TRBV19 and TRBJ2-7; D is uncertain. In germline, CDR1 is LNHDA, CDR2 SQIVND (reference sequence). V lost 5 bases and J 3 bases, leaving 14 bases between the germline ends. The CDR3 sequence is 14 residues long. CDR3 nucleotides: TGTGCCAGTAGTCCGGACGGAGCCAACTACGAGCAGTACTTC. Protein: CASSPDGANYEQYF.

V usage is TRBV30 and J usage is TRBJ2-3; D is uncertain. CDR3 size: 14 residues. From germline, CDR1 is GTSNPN and CDR2 SVGIG (reference sequence). The germline V and J ends were trimmed by 5 bases and 0 bases, with 12 bases remaining between them. CDR3 loop: CAWAPPRSTDTQYF. DNA for the CDR3: TGTGCCTGGGCTCCCCCGCGTAGCACAGATACGCAGTATTTT.

The CDR3 DNA is TGTGCCAGCAGTTACTCCCGTACAGGGACGAACACTGAAGCTTTCTTT. Its translation is CASSYSRTGTNTEAFF. The chain employs TRBV6-6 and TRBJ1-1, with D possibly being TRBD1 (6 bases). V was trimmed by 0 bases and J by 1 base, leaving 12 bases between them. This CDR3 contains 16 residues. Germline CDR1 MNHNY, CDR2 SVGAGI (reference sequence).

In DNA form, the CDR3 reads TGTGCCATTAGGGGGAACGCTAATGAAAAACTGTTTTTT. Translation gives CAIRGNANEKLFF. This chain links TRBV10-3 with TRBJ1-4; possibly TRBD1 for D (6 bases). Per germline, CDR1 ENHRY and CDR2 SYGVKD. Trimming shortened V by 9 bases and J by 3 bases, and 11 bases separated the two germline ends. The CDR3 has 13 residues.

The chain links TRBV29-1 to TRBJ2-1; no clear D. The CDR3 is made up of 12 amino acids. Germline V gene data show CDR1 as SQVTM and CDR2 as ANQGSEA. The V and J ends lost 7 bases and 4 bases respectively, with 11 bases between them. The CDR3 sequence is CSGREDYNEQFF. DNA of the CDR3: TGCAGCGGGCGTGAAGATTACAATGAGCAGTTCTTC.

The rearrangement uses TRBV30 and TRBJ2-1; possibly TRBD1 for D (5 bases). The CDR3 consists of 13 residues. Trimming removed 7 bases from V and 5 bases from J, with 15 bases in between. CDR1 and CDR2 (germline): GTSNPN, SVGIG (reference sequence). CDR3 protein: CALRGRVHNEQFF. The DNA of the CDR3 is TGTGCCTTAAGAGGCAGGGTCCACAATGAGCAGTTCTTC.

V and J are TRBV28 and TRBJ1-4; 9 bases are shared with TRBD1. Germline V lookup: CDR1 MDHEN, CDR2 SYDVKM. Trimming removed 10 bases from V and 4 bases from J; junction bases left unmatched: 4. This CDR3 spans 13 amino acids. CDR3 coding DNA: TGTGCCACCGGACAGGGGTTTAATGAAAAACTGTTTTTT. Its translation is CATGQGFNEKLFF.

The chain recombines TRBV2 with TRBJ2-5; 11 positions agree with TRBD2. V lost 8 bases and J lost 5; bases outside the gene matches: 10. Germline CDR1 is SNHLY and CDR2 is FYNNEI. CDR3 length: 15 residues. CDR3 coding DNA: TGTGCCAGCGTCGCCTCGGGACTAGCGGCTGAGACCCAGTACTTC. Protein product: CASVASGLAAETQYF. The variable domain in full, with the rest retrieved from reference TRBV2 and TRBJ2-5, is EPEVTQTPSHQVTQMGQEVILRCVPISNHLYFYWYRQILGQKVEFLVSFYNNEISEKSEIFDDQFSVERPDGSNFTLKIRSTKLEDSAMYFCASVASGLAAETQYFGPGTRLLVL.

The chain is built from TRBV14 and TRBJ2-2; no firm D call. Germline values: CDR1 SGHDN, CDR2 FVKESK. This CDR3 spans 13 amino acids. Trimming pared 1 base from V and 3 bases from J, leaving 3 bases between. The CDR3 DNA follows: TGTGCCAGCAGCCAAGTTTACACCGGGGAGCTGTTTTTT. It is translated as CASSQVYTGELFF.

Comment on this clone: The same CDR3 can be traced to other DNA sequences in this sample. The chain joins TRBV20-1 to TRBJ2-5; 7 nucleotides line up with TRBD1. The CDR3 is 11 residues long. From germline, CDR1 is DFQATT and CDR2 SNEGSKA (reference sequence). Trimming at V came to 5 bases and at J to 5 bases, leaving 2 bases not matched to a gene. The CDR3 DNA reads as TGCAGTGCTCACAGGGGTGAGACCCAGTACTTC. Translation gives CSAHRGETQYF.

This clone was detected only a few times. The chain has TRBV15 and TRBJ2-3; D unclear. V gave up 1 base and J gave up 0 bases, with 8 bases separating them. The CDR3 runs 15 residues. Per the germline V gene, CDR1 is LNHNV and CDR2 is YYDKDF (reference sequence). CDR3 in DNA: TGTGCCACCAGCAGAGCTGCCCCCAGCACAGATACGCAGTATTTT. Its translation: CATSRAAPSTDTQYF.

The chain recombines TRBV10-2 with TRBJ1-2; D call uncertain. Germline assignment: CDR1 WSHSY and CDR2 SAAADI. V lost 2 bases and J 4 bases, leaving 5 bases between the germline ends. The CDR3 runs 12 residues. The CDR3 region is CASSEVTYGYTF. CDR3 sequence (DNA): TGCGCCAGCAGTGAGGTTACCTATGGCTACACCTTC.

This sequence joins TRBV7-3 and TRBJ1-5; TRBD1 matches 10 bases. CDR1 and CDR2 from the germline V gene are SGHTA and FQGTGA. This CDR3 region has 15 residues. Trimming at V came to 3 bases and at J to 6 bases, leaving 5 bases not matched to a gene. CDR3 bases: TGTGCCAGCAGCTTGACAGGGGGCGGGGGTCAGCCCCAGCATTTT. It codes for CASSLTGGGGQPQHF.

V and J are TRBV6-6 and TRBJ2-3, with D possibly being TRBD2 (6 bases). This CDR3 has 15 amino acids. Germline CDR1 reads MNHNY; CDR2 reads SVGAGI (reference sequence). V was cut by 8 bases and J by 2 bases, with 17 bases left in between. CDR3 sequence reads: CASFGGVYPTDTQYF. DNA for the CDR3: TGTGCCAGCTTTGGAGGGGTCTACCCCACAGATACGCAGTATTTT.

The chain carries TRBV7-3 and TRBJ2-3; either TRBD1 or TRBD2 may supply D (5 bases each). The CDR3 contains 11 residues. V lost 2 bases to trimming and J lost 8 bases, with 5 bases between them. Germline V gene data show CDR1 as SGHTA and CDR2 as FQGTGA. For the CDR3, the DNA is TGTGCCAGCAGCTTAGGGGGTACGCAGTATTTT. Its protein is CASSLGGTQYF.

Only a few counts were recorded for this clone. The chain employs TRBV27 and TRBJ2-7; D possibly corresponds to TRBD2 (7 bases). The CDR3 length is 15 residues. V shed 6 bases and J shed 4 bases, with 19 bases lying between them. The germline V gene has CDR1 MNHEY and CDR2 SMNVEV (reference sequence). The CDR3 reads CASSLEAGAGYEQYF. The CDR3 coding sequence is TGTGCCAGCAGCTTAGAGGCGGGGGCGGGGTACGAGCAGTACTTC.

Here the CDR3 reads CASSLGQIPSYEQYF. The CDR3 DNA follows: TGTGCCAGCAGCCTGGGGCAGATACCTTCCTACGAGCAGTACTTC. This rearrangement joins TRBV5-6 to TRBJ2-7; D perhaps matches TRBD1 (5 bases). With 4 bases removed from V and 1 base from J, the gap between germline ends came to 15 bases. Germline V CDR1 and CDR2: SGHDT, YYEEEE. The CDR3 runs to 15 residues.

This clone came up once. V gene TRBV6-1 combines with J gene TRBJ2-7; D may correspond to TRBD1 or TRBD2 (5 bases each). The CDR3 is 12 residues long. CDR1 is MNHNS, CDR2 SASEGT, per germline. V was clipped by 7 bases and J by 7 bases, with 14 bases between them. This CDR3 reads CASTLPGQEQYF. The CDR3 DNA reads TGTGCCAGCACCCTCCCGGGGCAGGAGCAGTACTTC.

In this sample, this clone turned up once. This chain uses TRBV5-5 with TRBJ2-2; D not resolved. The germline V gene has CDR1 SGHKS and CDR2 YYEKEE (reference sequence). This CDR3 is built from 15 residues. V was cut by 4 bases and J by 4 bases, with 14 bases left in between. CDR3 DNA sequence: TGTGCCAGCAGCCCCTCCGTACTACGCACCGGGGAGCTGTTTTTT. Translated: CASSPSVLRTGELFF.